The 9 T cell receptor beta chains below all came from one sample that was sequenced in a study of response to subunit inactivated influenza vaccine. TCRdb fed the RT-PCR reads into MiXCR, producing one record per CDR3 protein. The sample has 610,000 or so distinct CDR3 sequences; roughly 15% are singletons. The sequenced sample was PBMCs from blood, obtained approximately 13 days after vaccination. The source of these receptors is a man aged 45-60 years who received an inactivated influenza vaccine.

This clonotype was counted between two and nine times. The chain has TRBV6-2 or TRBV6-3 and TRBJ2-2; possible D gene TRBD2, 5 bases. The CDR3 totals 15 residues. Trimming removed 7 bases at V and 0 bases at J, with 12 bases between. Germline V gives CDR1 MNHEY, CDR2 SVGEGT. The CDR3 protein is CASTSRLPNTGELFF. Written as DNA, the CDR3 is TGTGCCAGCACCTCCCGACTACCGAACACCGGGGAGCTGTTTTTT.

Concerning this clonotype itself: Possible read error: a much larger clone is one base away. The chain couples TRBV20-1 to TRBJ1-5, with 7 bases fitting TRBD1. The germline V gene encodes CDR1 DFQATT and CDR2 SNEGSKA (reference sequence). The CDR3 runs 15 residues. The CDR3 loop is CSVRSVRGPPGPQHF. CDR3 nucleotide sequence: TGCAGTGTTAGATCAGTAAGGGGGCCTCCCGGGCCCCAGCATTTT.

The chain joins TRBV5-1 to TRBJ2-1, with D perhaps matching TRBD1 (5 bases). Between the trimmed V and J ends, which lost 5 bases and 14 bases, there was a span of 17 bases. This CDR3 has 12 amino acids. From germline, CDR1 is SGHRS and CDR2 YFSETQ. In DNA form, the CDR3 reads TGCGCCAGCAGGGTGATTCAGGGTCGGGAGTTCTTC. This encodes CASRVIQGREFF.

This clonotype came up many times. This chain joins TRBV4-1 and TRBJ2-2; the match to TRBD2 covers 9 bases. V shed 4 bases and J 1 base; nucleotides not matched to a gene: 4. Germline assignment: CDR1 MGHRA and CDR2 YSYEKL. The CDR3 sequence is 16 residues long. The CDR3 region is CASSPRTSENTGELFF. Written as DNA, the CDR3 is TGCGCCAGCAGCCCCCGGACTAGCGAGAACACCGGGGAGCTGTTTTTT.

This chain links TRBV11-2 with TRBJ2-3; 8 bases fit TRBD1. J gave up 2 bases and V 1 base, and 5 bases lay outside the gene matches. CDR1 and CDR2 (germline): SGHAT, FQNNGV. The CDR3 has 16 amino acids. CDR3 sequence: CASSLGDRQYTDTQYF. CDR3 nucleotides: TGTGCCAGCAGCTTAGGGGACAGGCAATACACAGATACGCAGTATTTT.

This clonotype showed up just a few times. This sequence joins TRBV7-9 and TRBJ2-3; 10 nucleotides agree with TRBD1. V shed 7 bases and J 3 bases; nucleotides not matched to a gene: 4. This CDR3 spans 14 amino acids. Germline loops: CDR1 SEHNR, CDR2 FQNEAQ (reference sequence). The CDR3 coding sequence is TGTGCCAGCACCGGGACAGGGGTTACAGATACGCAGTATTTT. It specifies CASTGTGVTDTQYF.

The sample holds a few counts of this clonotype. This chain joins TRBV18 and TRBJ2-7; the D is unclear. Trimming pared 1 base from V and 7 bases from J, leaving 11 bases between. The CDR3 contains 13 residues. Per the germline V gene, CDR1 is KGHSH and CDR2 is LQKENI. CDR3 in DNA: TGTGCCAGCTCACCACTCGCAATGGGGGAGCAGTACTTC. Its protein product is CASSPLAMGEQYF.

This clonotype has a handful of counts. The chain carries TRBV20-1 and TRBJ2-7; TRBD2 might be the D (5 bases). The germline V and J ends were trimmed by 1 base and 6 bases, with 16 bases remaining between them. Germline CDR1 reads DFQATT; CDR2 reads SNEGSKA (reference sequence). This CDR3 is built from 14 residues. The DNA of the CDR3 is TGCAGTGCTAGAGGCGGCGCGGGCGTCCCCGAGCAGTACTTC. Its translation: CSARGGAGVPEQYF.

This clonotype came up a few times. This chain joins TRBV12-3 or TRBV12-4 and TRBJ2-3; the D is unclear. The CDR3 is 13 amino acids. Trimming shortened V by 6 bases and J by 2 bases, and 9 bases separated the two germline ends. CDR3 residues: CASSPTDTDTQYF. The CDR3 region has the DNA TGTGCCAGCAGCCCTACAGACACAGATACGCAGTATTTT.